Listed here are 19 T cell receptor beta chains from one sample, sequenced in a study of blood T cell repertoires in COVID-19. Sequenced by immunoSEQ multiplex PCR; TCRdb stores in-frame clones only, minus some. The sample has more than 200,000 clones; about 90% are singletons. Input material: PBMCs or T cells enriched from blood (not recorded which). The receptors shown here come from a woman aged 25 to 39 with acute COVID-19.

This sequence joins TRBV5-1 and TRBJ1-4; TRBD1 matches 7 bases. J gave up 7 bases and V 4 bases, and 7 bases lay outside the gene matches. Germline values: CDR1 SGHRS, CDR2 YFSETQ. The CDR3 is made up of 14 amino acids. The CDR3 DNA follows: TGCGCCAGCAGCCAAGGGGGCGGAGGTGAAAAACTGTTTTTT. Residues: CASSQGGGGEKLFF.

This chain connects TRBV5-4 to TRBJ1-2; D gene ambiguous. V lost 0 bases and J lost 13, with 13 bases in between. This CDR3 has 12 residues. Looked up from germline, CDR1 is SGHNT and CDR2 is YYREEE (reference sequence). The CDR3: CASSLDSLDSTF. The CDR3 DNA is TGTGCCAGCAGCTTGGACAGCTTGGACTCCACCTTC.

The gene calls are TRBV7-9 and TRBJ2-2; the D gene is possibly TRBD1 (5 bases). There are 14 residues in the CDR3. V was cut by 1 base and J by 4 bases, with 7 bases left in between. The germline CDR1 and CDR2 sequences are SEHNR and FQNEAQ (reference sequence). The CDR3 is CASSLGQGTGELFF. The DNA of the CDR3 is TGTGCCAGCAGCTTAGGGCAGGGCACCGGGGAGCTGTTTTTT.

CDR3 amino acids: CASRRDTSPEAFF. The CDR3, as DNA: TGTGCCAGCAGACGGGACACCAGCCCTGAAGCTTTCTTT. The chain combines TRBV5-5 with TRBJ1-1, with D maybe TRBD1 (6 bases). Trimming took off 5 bases at V and 6 bases at J, with 14 bases between the two ends. Germline V CDR1 and CDR2: SGHKS, YYEKEE (reference sequence). This CDR3 has 13 amino acids.

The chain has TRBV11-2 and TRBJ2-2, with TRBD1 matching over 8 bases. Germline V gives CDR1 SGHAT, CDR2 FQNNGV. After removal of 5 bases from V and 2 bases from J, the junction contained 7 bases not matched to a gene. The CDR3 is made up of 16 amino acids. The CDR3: CASSVRQGLNTGELFF. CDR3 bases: TGTGCCAGCAGCGTCCGACAGGGGCTAAACACCGGGGAGCTGTTTTTT.

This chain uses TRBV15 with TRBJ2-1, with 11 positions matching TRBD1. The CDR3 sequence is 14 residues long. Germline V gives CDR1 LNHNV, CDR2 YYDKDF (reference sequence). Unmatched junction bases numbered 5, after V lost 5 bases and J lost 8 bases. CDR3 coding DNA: TGTGCCACCAGCGGTTGGACAGGGGGCGATGAGCAGTTCTTC. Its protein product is CATSGWTGGDEQFF.

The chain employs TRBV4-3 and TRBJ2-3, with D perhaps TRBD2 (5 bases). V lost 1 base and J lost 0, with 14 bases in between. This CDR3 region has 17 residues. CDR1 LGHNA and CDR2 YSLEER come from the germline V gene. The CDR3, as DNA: TGCGCCAGCAGCCAAGGGCTTGTCGGACTTAGCACAGATACGCAGTATTTT. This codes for CASSQGLVGLSTDTQYF.

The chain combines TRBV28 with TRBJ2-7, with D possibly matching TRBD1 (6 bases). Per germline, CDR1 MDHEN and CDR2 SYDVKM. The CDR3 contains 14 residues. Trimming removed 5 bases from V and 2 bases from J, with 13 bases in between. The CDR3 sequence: CASSHSTGPYEQYF. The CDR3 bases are TGTGCCAGCAGTCACTCGACAGGCCCCTACGAGCAGTACTTC.

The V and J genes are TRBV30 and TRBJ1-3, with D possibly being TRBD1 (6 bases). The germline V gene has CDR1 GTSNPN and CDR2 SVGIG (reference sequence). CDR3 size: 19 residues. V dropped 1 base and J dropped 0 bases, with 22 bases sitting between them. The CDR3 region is CAWSADRNFILFSGNTIYF. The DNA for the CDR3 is TGTGCCTGGAGTGCCGACAGGAACTTTATATTATTCTCTGGAAACACCATATATTTT.

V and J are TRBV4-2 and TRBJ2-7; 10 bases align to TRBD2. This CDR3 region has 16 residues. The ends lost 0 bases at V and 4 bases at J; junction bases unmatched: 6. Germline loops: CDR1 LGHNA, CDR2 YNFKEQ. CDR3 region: CASSQDLLAGSYEQYF. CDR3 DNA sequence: TGTGCCAGCAGCCAAGACCTACTAGCGGGGTCGTACGAGCAGTACTTC.

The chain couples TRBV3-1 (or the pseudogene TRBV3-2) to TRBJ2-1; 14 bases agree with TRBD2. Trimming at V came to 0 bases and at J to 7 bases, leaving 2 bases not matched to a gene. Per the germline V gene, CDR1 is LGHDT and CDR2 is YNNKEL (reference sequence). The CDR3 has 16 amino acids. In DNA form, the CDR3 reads TGTGCCAGCAGCCAAGAGGGGACTAGCGGGGGTAATGAGCAGTTCTTC. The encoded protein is CASSQEGTSGGNEQFF.

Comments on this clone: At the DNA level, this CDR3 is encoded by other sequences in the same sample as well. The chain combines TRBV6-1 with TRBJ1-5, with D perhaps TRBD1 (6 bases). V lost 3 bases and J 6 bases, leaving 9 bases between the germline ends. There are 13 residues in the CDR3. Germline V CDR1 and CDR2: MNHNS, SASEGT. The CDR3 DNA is TGTGCCAGCAGTGAGAGGGGGGGTCAGCCCCAGCATTTT. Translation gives CASSERGGQPQHF.

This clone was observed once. This CDR3 reads CASSKGQFNEKLFF. Written as DNA, the CDR3 is TGTGCCAGTAGTAAGGGACAGTTTAATGAAAAACTGTTTTTT. The chain recombines TRBV19 with TRBJ1-4, with 7 bases matching TRBD1. Germline V CDR1 and CDR2: LNHDA, SQIVND (reference sequence). Trimming cost V 4 bases and J 4 bases; bases outside gene matches: 3. The CDR3 length is 14 residues. The full variable domain, completed using reference TRBV19 and TRBJ1-4, is DGGITQSPKYLFRKEGQNVTLSCEQNLNHDAMYWYRQDPGQGLRLIYYSQIVNDFQKGDIAEGYSVSREKKESFPLTVTSAQKNPTAFYLCASSKGQFNEKLFFGSGTQLSVL.

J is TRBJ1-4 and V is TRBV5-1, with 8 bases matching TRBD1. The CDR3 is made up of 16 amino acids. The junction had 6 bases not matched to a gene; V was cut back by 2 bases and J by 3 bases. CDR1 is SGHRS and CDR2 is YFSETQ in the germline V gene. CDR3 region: CASSFGQGGANEKLFF. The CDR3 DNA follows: TGCGCCAGCAGCTTTGGACAGGGAGGCGCTAATGAAAAACTGTTTTTT. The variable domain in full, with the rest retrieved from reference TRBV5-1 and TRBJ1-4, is KAGVTQTPRYLIKTRGQQVTLSCSPISGHRSVSWYQQTPGQGLQFLFEYFSETQRNKGNFPGRFSGRQFSNSRSEMNVSTLELGDSALYLCASSFGQGGANEKLFFGSGTQLSVL.

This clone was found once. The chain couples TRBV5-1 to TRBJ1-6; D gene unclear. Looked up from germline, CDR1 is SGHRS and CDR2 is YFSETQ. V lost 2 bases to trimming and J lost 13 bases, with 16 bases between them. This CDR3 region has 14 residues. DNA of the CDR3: TGCGCCAGCAGCTTAGGCGATGGGAGTGGGCCCCTCCACTTT. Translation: CASSLGDGSGPLHF.

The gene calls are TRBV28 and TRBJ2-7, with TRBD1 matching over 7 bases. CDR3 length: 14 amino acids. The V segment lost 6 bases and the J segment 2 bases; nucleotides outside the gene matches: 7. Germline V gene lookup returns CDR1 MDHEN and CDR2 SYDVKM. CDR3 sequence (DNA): TGTGCCAGCAGAAATGGGGACAGAGCCTACGAGCAGTACTTC. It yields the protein CASRNGDRAYEQYF.

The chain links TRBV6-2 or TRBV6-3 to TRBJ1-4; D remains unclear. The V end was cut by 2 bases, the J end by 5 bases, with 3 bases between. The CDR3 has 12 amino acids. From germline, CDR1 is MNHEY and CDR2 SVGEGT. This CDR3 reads CASSYRNEKLFF. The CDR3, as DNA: TGTGCCAGCAGTTACCGGAATGAAAAACTGTTTTTT.

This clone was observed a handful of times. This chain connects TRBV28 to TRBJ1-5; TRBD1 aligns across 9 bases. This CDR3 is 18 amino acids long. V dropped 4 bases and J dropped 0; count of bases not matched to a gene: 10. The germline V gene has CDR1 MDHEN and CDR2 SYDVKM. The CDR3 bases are TGTGCCAGCAGTTCATCGTCCGGACAGGGGAGTAGCAATCAGCCCCAGCATTTT. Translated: CASSSSSGQGSSNQPQHF.

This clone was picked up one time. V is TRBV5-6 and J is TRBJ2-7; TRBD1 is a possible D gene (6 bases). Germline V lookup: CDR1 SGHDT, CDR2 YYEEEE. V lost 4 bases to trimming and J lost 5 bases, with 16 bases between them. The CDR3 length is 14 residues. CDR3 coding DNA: TGTGCCAGCAGCCCGTATACAGGGAATCACGAGCAGTACTTC. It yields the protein CASSPYTGNHEQYF.